The next 19 T cell receptor beta chains were all read from a single sample in a study of shared clonotypes between healthy human individuals. Sequencing was performed with immunoSEQ multiplex PCR; in TCRdb, only in-frame clones are kept and a portion is missing. The repertoire has under 600,000 clones, 95% to 98% of them found once; the top ten carry 0.25% to 0.35%. CD45RO-negative, CCR7-positively selected cells formed the naive CD8 fraction, excluding terminally differentiated effector memory CD45RA+ cells. Source material: naive CD8+ T cells sorted from blood. The receptors were sampled from a young man in good health.

The CDR3, as DNA: TGTGCCAGCAGCCAACAGACGGGAGCGGGCTACGAGCAGTACTTC. Its protein is CASSQQTGAGYEQYF. The rearrangement uses TRBV4-2 and TRBJ2-7, with TRBD2 as a possible D gene (6 bases). From germline, CDR1 is LGHNA and CDR2 YNFKEQ. V lost 2 bases and J 3 bases, leaving 14 bases between the germline ends. This CDR3 is built from 15 residues.

The genes are TRBV29-1 and TRBJ2-1; 10 nucleotides match TRBD2. The germline gives CDR1 SQVTM, CDR2 ANQGSEA. This CDR3 region has 13 residues. The CDR3 loop is CSSCLAGDYEQFF. DNA for the CDR3: TGCAGTTCGTGTCTAGCGGGAGACTATGAGCAGTTCTTC.

This sequence joins TRBV5-6 and TRBJ2-1, with 7 positions matching TRBD2. V gave up 0 bases and J gave up 12 bases; unmatched junction bases: 3. The CDR3 runs 12 residues. CDR1 is SGHDT and CDR2 is YYEEEE in the germline V gene. CDR3 loop: CASSLGGSGQFF. The CDR3 DNA reads as TGTGCCAGCAGCTTGGGCGGGAGCGGGCAGTTCTTC.

V gene TRBV11-3 combines with J gene TRBJ2-1; D is perhaps TRBD2 (5 bases). Germline lookup yields CDR1 SGHNT and CDR2 YENEEA. V was trimmed by 4 bases and J by 3 bases, leaving 13 bases between them. The CDR3 is 15 residues long. The CDR3 bases are TGTGCCAGCAGCTCCCGGGCGGGCCTCTACAATGAGCAGTTCTTC. It translates to CASSSRAGLYNEQFF.

The CDR3 DNA sequence: TGTGCCAGCAGCTTTTTTGCAGGGCCTCCCTACGAGCAGTACTTC. As protein: CASSFFAGPPYEQYF. This chain connects TRBV7-3 to TRBJ2-7; D might be TRBD1 (5 bases). With 3 bases removed from V and 2 bases from J, the gap between germline ends came to 14 bases. Germline V lookup: CDR1 SGHTA, CDR2 FQGTGA. The CDR3 consists of 15 residues.

This clone was seen a single time. The same CDR3 also results from other DNA sequences found in this sample. The chain uses TRBV27 and TRBJ2-7, with D possibly TRBD1 on 6 matching bases. V was cut by 2 bases and J by 3 bases, with 11 bases left in between. The CDR3 runs 14 residues. Germline-derived CDR1 and CDR2 are MNHEY and SMNVEV (reference sequence). For the CDR3, the DNA is TGTGCCAGCAGTTTAGGACAGAGCAGCTACGAGCAGTACTTC. It codes for CASSLGQSSYEQYF.

The chain couples TRBV2 to TRBJ1-3; D unresolved. V lost 3 bases to trimming and J lost 1 base, with 13 bases between them. The CDR3 has 16 amino acids. Germline CDR1 reads SNHLY; CDR2 reads FYNNEI. The CDR3 DNA reads as TGTGCCAGCAGTGAGCGGTTCAAGAGGTCTGGAAACACCATATATTTT. Encoded protein: CASSERFKRSGNTIYF.

The CDR3 protein is CATSRGVEQFF. The CDR3 bases are TGTGCCACCAGCAGAGGCGTTGAGCAGTTCTTC. The chain uses TRBV15 and TRBJ2-1, with D uncertain. Deletions cut 1 base from V and 9 bases from J, with 4 bases between. Germline CDR1 and CDR2: LNHNV and YYDKDF (reference sequence). The CDR3 length is 11 residues.

The V and J genes are TRBV6-5 and TRBJ2-7; D call uncertain. Germline lookup yields CDR1 MNHEY and CDR2 SVGAGI. CDR3 size: 13 residues. V was pared by 6 bases and J by 5 bases, with 14 bases between. The CDR3 sequence is CASSDIGGNEQYF. CDR3 sequence (DNA): TGTGCCAGCAGCGACATAGGTGGCAACGAGCAGTACTTC.

Comment on this clone: The sample contains more than one DNA sequence encoding this CDR3. This chain's CDR3 is CASRPGAYNEQFF. CDR3 DNA sequence: TGTGCCAGCAGACCGGGGGCCTACAATGAGCAGTTCTTC. V and J are TRBV6-5 and TRBJ2-1; D is perhaps TRBD2 (6 bases). Trimming removed 6 bases at V and 2 bases at J, with 8 bases between. There are 13 residues in the CDR3. Per the germline V gene, CDR1 is MNHEY and CDR2 is SVGAGI.

The chain recombines TRBV27 with TRBJ2-2, with 9 positions matching TRBD1. Germline-derived CDR1 and CDR2 are MNHEY and SMNVEV (reference sequence). The CDR3 is made up of 16 amino acids. The ends lost 1 base at V and 6 bases at J; junction bases unmatched: 6. Here the CDR3 DNA reads TGTGCCAGCAGTTTATGGCGGACAGGGGTATCCGGGGAGCTGTTTTTT. Its translation is CASSLWRTGVSGELFF.

The chain combines TRBV27 with TRBJ1-2; D is perhaps TRBD1 (6 bases). This CDR3 contains 16 residues. Germline CDR1 and CDR2: MNHEY and SMNVEV (reference sequence). Trimming shortened V by 5 bases and J by 5 bases, and 21 bases separated the two germline ends. CDR3 loop: CASSASSGEVLYGYTF. The CDR3 nucleotides are TGTGCCAGCAGTGCATCTTCAGGGGAGGTCCTTTATGGCTACACCTTC.

CDR3 DNA: TGTGCCAGCAGTAAATTGGGACTAGCGGTGAACACCGGGGAGCTGTTTTTT. It codes for CASSKLGLAVNTGELFF. The chain uses TRBV27 and TRBJ2-2; TRBD2 matches at 11 bases. The CDR3 is made up of 17 amino acids. V trimming: 5 bases; J trimming: 1 base; junction bases outside the gene matches: 6. Germline V gene lookup returns CDR1 MNHEY and CDR2 SMNVEV (reference sequence).

This clone was observed once. This chain uses TRBV6-4 with TRBJ2-3; tentative D call: TRBD1 (5 bases). Trimming took 2 bases from V and 4 from J, leaving 10 bases between them. CDR1 is MRHNA, CDR2 SNTAGT, per germline. The CDR3 sequence is 14 residues long. CDR3 region: CASSDDVGADTQYF. The DNA of the CDR3 is TGTGCCAGCAGTGACGATGTAGGGGCAGATACGCAGTATTTT.

This clone has a single count. J is TRBJ1-1 and V is TRBV7-9; weak D call: TRBD1 (5 bases). Germline CDR1 is SEHNR and CDR2 is FQNEAQ (reference sequence). The CDR3 consists of 15 residues. Trimming took 3 bases from V and 4 from J, leaving 15 bases between them. CDR3 DNA: TGTGCCAGCAGCTTCTCCGGGCAGAGGGGCACTGAAGCTTTCTTT. This encodes CASSFSGQRGTEAFF.

This chain connects TRBV9 to TRBJ2-7; no clear D gene. Deletions cut 7 bases from V and 3 bases from J, with 2 bases between. CDR1 is SGDLS and CDR2 is YYNGEE in the germline V gene. The CDR3 runs 9 residues. CDR3 region: CASGYEQYF. CDR3 bases: TGTGCCAGCGGCTACGAGCAGTACTTC.

This clone was recorded once. The junction departs from germline at one end; a sequencing error may be responsible. This CDR3 is CASSSGLAYYNEQFF. In DNA form, the CDR3 reads TGTGCTAGCAGCTCAGGACTAGCGTACTACAATGAGCAGTTCTTC. J is TRBJ2-1 and V is TRBV7-7; 9 positions match TRBD2. From germline, CDR1 is SSHAT and CDR2 FNYEAQ (reference sequence). This CDR3 region has 15 residues.

The chain employs TRBV27 and TRBJ2-1; D is unclear. The CDR3 loop spans 20 amino acids. V was clipped by 2 bases and J by 0 bases, with 23 bases between them. The germline V gene encodes CDR1 MNHEY and CDR2 SMNVEV (reference sequence). The CDR3 region has the DNA TGTGCCAGCAGTTTAATAGGTAAACCTAGGGCACCCAGCTCCTACAATGAGCAGTTCTTC. Translation gives CASSLIGKPRAPSSYNEQFF.

The chain's CDR3 is CASSLVVASGSIDEQYF. CDR3 in DNA: TGTGCCAGCAGCTTGGTTGTAGCTAGCGGGAGTATCGACGAGCAGTACTTC. The chain employs TRBV5-6 and TRBJ2-7, with 10 bases aligning to TRBD2. There are 17 residues in the CDR3. Germline V gene data show CDR1 as SGHDT and CDR2 as YYEEEE. The V gene end was trimmed by 0 bases and the J gene end by 5 bases; junction bases not matched to a gene: 11.